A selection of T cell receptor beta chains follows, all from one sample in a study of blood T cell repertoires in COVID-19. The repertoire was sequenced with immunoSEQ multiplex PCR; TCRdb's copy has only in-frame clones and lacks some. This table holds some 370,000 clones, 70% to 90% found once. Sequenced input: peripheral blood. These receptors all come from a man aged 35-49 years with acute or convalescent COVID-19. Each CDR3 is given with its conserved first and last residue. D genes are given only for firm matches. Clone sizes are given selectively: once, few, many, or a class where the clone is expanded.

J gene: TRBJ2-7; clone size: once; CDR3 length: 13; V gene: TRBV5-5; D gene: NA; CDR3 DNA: TGTGCCAGCAGCTTGGGGATCGGGTACGAGCAGTACTTC; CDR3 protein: CASSLGIGYEQYF
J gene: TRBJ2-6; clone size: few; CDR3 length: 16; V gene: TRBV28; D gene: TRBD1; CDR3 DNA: TGTGCCAGCAGCCAAGGGACAGTCTCTGGGGCCAACGTCCTGACTTTC; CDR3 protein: CASSQGTVSGANVLTF
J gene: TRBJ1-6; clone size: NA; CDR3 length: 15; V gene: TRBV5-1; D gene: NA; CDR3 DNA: TGCGCCAGCAGCTTGGGACAGGTTAATAATTCACCCCTCCACTTT; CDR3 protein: CASSLGQVNNSPLHF
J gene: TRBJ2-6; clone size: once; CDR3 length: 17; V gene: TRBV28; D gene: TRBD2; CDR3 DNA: TGTGCCAGCAGTCCCGGACTAGCGGGAGTTGGGGCCAACGTCCTGACTTTC; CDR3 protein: CASSPGLAGVGANVLTF
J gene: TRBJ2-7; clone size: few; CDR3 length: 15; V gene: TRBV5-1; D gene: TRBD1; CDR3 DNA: TGCGCCAGCAGCTTATCCGGGACAGGGGCCCACGAGCAGTACTTC; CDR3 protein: CASSLSGTGAHEQYF
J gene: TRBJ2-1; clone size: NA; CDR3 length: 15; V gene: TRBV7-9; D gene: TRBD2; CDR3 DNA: TGTGCCAGCAGCCTCGGGACTAGCGGGGGCAATGAGCAGTTCTTC; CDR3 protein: CASSLGTSGGNEQFF
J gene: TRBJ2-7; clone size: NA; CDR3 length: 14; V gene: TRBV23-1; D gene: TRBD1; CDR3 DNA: TGCGCCAGCAGCCTTGACAGGGCGCGGGACGAGCAGTACTTC; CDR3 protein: CASSLDRARDEQYF
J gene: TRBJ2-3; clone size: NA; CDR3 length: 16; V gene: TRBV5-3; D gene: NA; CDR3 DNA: TGTGCCAGAAGCACCGTTAAAAGCCTTGAGACAGATACGCAGTATTTT; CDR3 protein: CARSTVKSLETDTQYF
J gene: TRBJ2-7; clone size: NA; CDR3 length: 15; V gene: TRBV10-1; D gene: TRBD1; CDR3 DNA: TGCGCCAGCAGTGAGTCCGGGACAGAATCCTACGAGCAGTACTTC; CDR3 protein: CASSESGTESYEQYF
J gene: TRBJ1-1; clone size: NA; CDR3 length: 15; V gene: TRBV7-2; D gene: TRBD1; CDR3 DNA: TGTGCCAGCAGCCCCGGGACAGGGTGGAACACTGAAGCTTTCTTT; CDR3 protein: CASSPGTGWNTEAFF
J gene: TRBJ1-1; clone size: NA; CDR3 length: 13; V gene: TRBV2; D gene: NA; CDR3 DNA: TGTGCCAGCGGGCATGTAGAGAACACTGAAGCTTTCTTT; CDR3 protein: CASGHVENTEAFF
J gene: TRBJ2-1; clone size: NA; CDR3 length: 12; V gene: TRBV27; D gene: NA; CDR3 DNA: TGCGCACCCCGAGGGTTGTACAATGAGCAGTTCTTC; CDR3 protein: CAPRGLYNEQFF
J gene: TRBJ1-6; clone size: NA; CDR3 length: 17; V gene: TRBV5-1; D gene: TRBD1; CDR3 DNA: TGCGCCAGCAGCCCCCGGACAGGGGGCTCCTATAATTCACCCCTCCACTTT; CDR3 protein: CASSPRTGGSYNSPLHF
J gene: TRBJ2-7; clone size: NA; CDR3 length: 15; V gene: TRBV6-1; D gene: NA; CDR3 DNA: TGTGCCAGCAGTGATGGGGACAAAATGTTCTACGAGCAGTACTTC; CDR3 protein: CASSDGDKMFYEQYF
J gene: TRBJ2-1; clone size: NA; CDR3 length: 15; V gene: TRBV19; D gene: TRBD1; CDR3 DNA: TGTGCCAGTATCGGAGGACAGGGCTCCTACAATGAGCAGTTCTTC; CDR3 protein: CASIGGQGSYNEQFF
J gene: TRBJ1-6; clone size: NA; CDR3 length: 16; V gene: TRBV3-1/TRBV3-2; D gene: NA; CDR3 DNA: TGTGCCAGCAGCCTTCGACACAGTAGCTATAATTCACCCCTCCACTTT; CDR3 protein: CASSLRHSSYNSPLHF
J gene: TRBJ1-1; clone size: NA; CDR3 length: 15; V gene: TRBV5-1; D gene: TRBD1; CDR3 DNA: TGCGCCAGCAGCTTGGGACAGGGAGAGAACACTGAAGCTTTCTTT; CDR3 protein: CASSLGQGENTEAFF
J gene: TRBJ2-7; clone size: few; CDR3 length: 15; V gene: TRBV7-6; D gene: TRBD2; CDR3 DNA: TGTGCCAGCAGCTTAAGTAGCGGGAGGGCATTCGAGCAGTACTTC; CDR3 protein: CASSLSSGRAFEQYF
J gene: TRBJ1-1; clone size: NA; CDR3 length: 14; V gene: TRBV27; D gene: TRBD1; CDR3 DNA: TGTGCCAGCAGACGAGGACAGGGGAACACTGAAGCTTTCTTT; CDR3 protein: CASRRGQGNTEAFF
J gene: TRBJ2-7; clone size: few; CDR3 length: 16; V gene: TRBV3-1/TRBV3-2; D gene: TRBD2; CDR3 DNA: TGTGCCAGCAGCCAAGCGGGTAGCGGGGGGTCCTACGAGCAGTACTTC; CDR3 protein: CASSQAGSGGSYEQYF